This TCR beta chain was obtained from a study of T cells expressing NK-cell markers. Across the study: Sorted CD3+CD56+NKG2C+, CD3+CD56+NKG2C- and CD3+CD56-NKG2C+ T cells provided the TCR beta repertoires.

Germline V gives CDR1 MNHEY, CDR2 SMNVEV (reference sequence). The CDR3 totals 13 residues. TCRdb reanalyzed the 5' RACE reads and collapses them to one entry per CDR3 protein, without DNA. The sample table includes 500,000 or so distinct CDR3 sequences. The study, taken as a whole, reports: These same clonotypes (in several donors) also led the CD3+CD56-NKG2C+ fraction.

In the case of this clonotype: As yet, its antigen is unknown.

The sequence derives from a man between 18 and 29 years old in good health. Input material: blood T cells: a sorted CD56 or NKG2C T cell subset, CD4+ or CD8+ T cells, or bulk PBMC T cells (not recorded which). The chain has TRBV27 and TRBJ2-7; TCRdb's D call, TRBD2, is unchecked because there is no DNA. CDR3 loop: CASSLTGAPWKYF.